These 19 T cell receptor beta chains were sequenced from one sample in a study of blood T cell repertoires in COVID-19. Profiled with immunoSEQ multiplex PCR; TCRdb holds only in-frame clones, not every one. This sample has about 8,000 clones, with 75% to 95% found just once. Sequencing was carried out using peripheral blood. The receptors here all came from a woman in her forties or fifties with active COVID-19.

CDR3 bases: TGTGCCAGCCGGACAGCCGGCGATGAGCAGTTCTTC. This codes for CASRTAGDEQFF. The V call is TRBV12-3 or TRBV12-4, the J call TRBJ2-1; the D gene is possibly TRBD1 (6 bases). The CDR3 length is 12 residues. Trimming took off 8 bases at V and 8 bases at J, with 13 bases between the two ends.

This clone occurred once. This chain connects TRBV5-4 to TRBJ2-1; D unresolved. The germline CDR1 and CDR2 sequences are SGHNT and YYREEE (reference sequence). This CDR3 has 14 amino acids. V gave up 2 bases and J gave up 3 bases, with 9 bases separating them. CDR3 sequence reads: CASSLWQDYNEQFF. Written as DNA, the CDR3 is TGTGCCAGCAGCTTATGGCAGGACTACAATGAGCAGTTCTTC.

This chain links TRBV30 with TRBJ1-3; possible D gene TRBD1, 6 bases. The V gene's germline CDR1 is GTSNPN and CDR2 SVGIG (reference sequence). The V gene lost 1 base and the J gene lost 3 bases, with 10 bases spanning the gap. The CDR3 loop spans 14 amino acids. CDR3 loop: CAWSGGQVGNTIYF. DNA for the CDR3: TGTGCCTGGAGTGGGGGACAAGTTGGAAACACCATATATTTT.

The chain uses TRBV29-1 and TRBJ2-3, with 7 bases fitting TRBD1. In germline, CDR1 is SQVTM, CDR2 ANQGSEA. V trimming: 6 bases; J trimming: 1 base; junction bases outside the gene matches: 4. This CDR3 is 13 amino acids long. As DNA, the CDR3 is TGCAGCGTAGAGGGGGCGGGCACAGATACGCAGTATTTT. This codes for CSVEGAGTDTQYF.

CDR3 sequence reads: CASSAKGLHGSTEAFF. The CDR3 DNA reads as TGTGCCAGTAGTGCCAAAGGTCTGCATGGGAGCACTGAAGCTTTCTTT. The rearrangement joins TRBV19 to TRBJ1-1; no clear D. Trimming removed 5 bases at V and 4 bases at J, with 20 bases between. The CDR3 has 16 amino acids. The germline CDR1 and CDR2 sequences are LNHDA and SQIVND (reference sequence).

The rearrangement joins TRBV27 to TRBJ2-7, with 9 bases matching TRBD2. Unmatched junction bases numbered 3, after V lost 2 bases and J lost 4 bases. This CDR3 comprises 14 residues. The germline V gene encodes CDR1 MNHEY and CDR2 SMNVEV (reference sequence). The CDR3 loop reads CASSLAGGVYEQYF. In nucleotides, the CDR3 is TGTGCCAGCAGTTTAGCGGGAGGGGTATACGAGCAGTACTTC.

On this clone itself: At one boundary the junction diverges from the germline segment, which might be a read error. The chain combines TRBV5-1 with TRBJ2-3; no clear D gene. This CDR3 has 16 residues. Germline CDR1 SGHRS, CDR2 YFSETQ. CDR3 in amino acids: CASSLDGSGPTATQYF. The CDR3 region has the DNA TGCGCCAGCAGCTTGGACGGCTCTGGTCCTACAGCTACGCAGTATTTT.

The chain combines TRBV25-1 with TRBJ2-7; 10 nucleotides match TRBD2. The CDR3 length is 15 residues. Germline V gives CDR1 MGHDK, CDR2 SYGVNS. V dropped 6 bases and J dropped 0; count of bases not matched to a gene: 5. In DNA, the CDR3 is TGTGCCAGCAGGCCAGGACTAGCGGCCTCCTACGAGCAGTACTTC. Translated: CASRPGLAASYEQYF.

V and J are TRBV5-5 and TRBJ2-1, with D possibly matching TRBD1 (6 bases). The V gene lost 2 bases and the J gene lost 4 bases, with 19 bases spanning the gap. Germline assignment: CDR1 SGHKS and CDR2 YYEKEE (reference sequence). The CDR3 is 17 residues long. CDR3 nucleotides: TGTGCCAGCAGCTTTTCAGTAGGGACACGCCGTTACAATGAGCAGTTCTTC. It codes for CASSFSVGTRRYNEQFF.

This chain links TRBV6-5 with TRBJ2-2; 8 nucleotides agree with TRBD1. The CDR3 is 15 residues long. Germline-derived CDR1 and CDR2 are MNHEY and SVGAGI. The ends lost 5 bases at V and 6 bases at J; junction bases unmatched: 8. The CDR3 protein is CASSPGQGVAGELFF. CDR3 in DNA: TGTGCCAGCAGTCCCGGACAGGGTGTCGCCGGGGAGCTGTTTTTT.

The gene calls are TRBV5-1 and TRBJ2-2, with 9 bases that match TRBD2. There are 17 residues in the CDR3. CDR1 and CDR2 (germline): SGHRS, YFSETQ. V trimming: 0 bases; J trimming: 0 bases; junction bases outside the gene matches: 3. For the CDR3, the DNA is TGCGCCAGCAGCTTGGGAACTAGCGGGTCGAACACCGGGGAGCTGTTTTTT. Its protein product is CASSLGTSGSNTGELFF.

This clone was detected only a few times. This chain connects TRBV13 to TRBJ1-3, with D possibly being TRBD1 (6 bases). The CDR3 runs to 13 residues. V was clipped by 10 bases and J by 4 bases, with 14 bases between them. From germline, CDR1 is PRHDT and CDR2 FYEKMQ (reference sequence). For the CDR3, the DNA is TGTGCCACCCCAGGGGTATCGGGAAACACCATATATTTT. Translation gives CATPGVSGNTIYF.

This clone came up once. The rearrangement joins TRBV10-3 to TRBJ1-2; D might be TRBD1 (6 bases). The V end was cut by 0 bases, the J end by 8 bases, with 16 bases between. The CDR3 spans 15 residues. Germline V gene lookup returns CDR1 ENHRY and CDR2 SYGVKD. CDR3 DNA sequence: TGTGCCATCAGTGAGTCGACAGGAGTCGGCTTCGGCTACACCTTC. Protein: CAISESTGVGFGYTF.

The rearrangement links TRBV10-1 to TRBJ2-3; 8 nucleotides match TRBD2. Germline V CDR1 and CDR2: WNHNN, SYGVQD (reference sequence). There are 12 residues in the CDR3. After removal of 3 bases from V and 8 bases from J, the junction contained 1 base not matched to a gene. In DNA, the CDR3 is TGCGCCAGCAGTGACGCGGGAGGTACGCAGTATTTT. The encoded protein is CASSDAGGTQYF.

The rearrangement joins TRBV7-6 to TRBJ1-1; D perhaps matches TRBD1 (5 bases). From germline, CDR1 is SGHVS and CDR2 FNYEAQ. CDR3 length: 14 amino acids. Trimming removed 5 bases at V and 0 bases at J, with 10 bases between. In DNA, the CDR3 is TGTGCCAGCAGCCCCGGACACATGAACACTGAAGCTTTCTTT. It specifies CASSPGHMNTEAFF.

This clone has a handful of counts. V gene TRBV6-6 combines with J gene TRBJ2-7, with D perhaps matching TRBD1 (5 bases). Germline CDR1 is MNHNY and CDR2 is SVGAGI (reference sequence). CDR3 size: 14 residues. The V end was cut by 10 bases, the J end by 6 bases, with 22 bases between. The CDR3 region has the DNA TGTGCCACTTCGGACACCCCCAGACCCCGCGAGCAGTACTTC. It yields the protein CATSDTPRPREQYF.

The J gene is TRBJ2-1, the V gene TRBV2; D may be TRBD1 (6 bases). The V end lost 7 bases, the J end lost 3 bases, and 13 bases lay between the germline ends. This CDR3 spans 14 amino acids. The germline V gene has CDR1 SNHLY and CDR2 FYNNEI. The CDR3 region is CASTSDSLYNEQFF. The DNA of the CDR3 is TGTGCCAGCACATCGGACAGCCTCTACAATGAGCAGTTCTTC.

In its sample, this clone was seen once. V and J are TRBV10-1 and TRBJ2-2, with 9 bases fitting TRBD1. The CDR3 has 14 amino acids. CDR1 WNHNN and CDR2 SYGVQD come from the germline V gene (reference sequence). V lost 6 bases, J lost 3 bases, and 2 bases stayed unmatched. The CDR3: CASRRDRDTGELFF. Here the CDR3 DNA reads TGCGCCAGCAGGAGGGACAGGGACACCGGGGAGCTGTTTTTT.

Here the CDR3 reads CASSRIEVFYGYTF. DNA for the CDR3: TGTGCCAGCAGCCGAATTGAGGTATTCTATGGCTACACCTTC. J is TRBJ1-2 and V is TRBV28; D is unresolved. The germline V gene encodes CDR1 MDHEN and CDR2 SYDVKM. This CDR3 is 14 amino acids long. V shed 6 bases and J shed 4 bases, with 15 bases lying between them.